What follows describes a single TCR beta chain. These data belong to a study of cytomegalovirus exposure and HLA in healthy donors. This table comes from immunoSEQ multiplex PCR, and its TCRdb copy is limited to in-frame clones, with some not included. Of approximately 72,000 clones listed, around 94% are singletons. The sample consisted of PBMCs. The receptor was derived from a woman aged 18-29 years in good health and CMV-seronegative.

CDR3 nucleotides: TGTGCCAGCAGGGGACAGGGGAGCAATCAGCCCCAGCATTTT. Translated: CASRGQGSNQPQHF. The chain is built from TRBV6-6 and TRBJ1-5, with 10 bases that match TRBD1. The CDR3 runs 14 residues. CDR1 is MNHNY, CDR2 SVGAGI, per germline (reference sequence). J lost 1 base, V lost 6 bases, and 0 bases had no gene match.